Listed below are T cell receptor beta chains from one sample, sequenced in a study of yellow fever vaccine responses in identical twins. TCRdb re-derived calls from the RT-PCR reads in MiXCR, one entry per CDR3 protein. The sample has approximately 10,000 distinct CDR3 sequences, around 77% seen once. This sample comprised T cells from blood (PBMCs), unsorted or a sorted subset (not recorded which), obtained before or after yellow fever vaccination (not recorded which). The receptors shown here come from a woman aged 18-35 years who received the yellow fever vaccine. CDR3s leave out the opening cysteine and the closing phenylalanine or tryptophan. Fields, in order: V gene, CDR3 protein.

>TRBV7-3
ASSLTNRVSHTEAF
>TRBV10-3
AISERFQGALGYT
>TRBV7-3
ASSLSEELF
>TRBV4-1
ASSRKEGTGANVLT
>TRBV28
ASSEVAGTYEQY
>TRBV28
ASRSGGQFGNQPQH
>TRBV6-2/TRBV6-3
ASSLGTAGGYT
>TRBV6-1
ASSQGTGVAGELF
>TRBV3-1
ASSVLWSWGNQPQH
>TRBV7-1
ASSFRDSESEQY
>TRBV11-1
ASSAPGTALDEQY
>TRBV20-1
SAGLADNEQF
>TRBV4-1
ASSQGDQPQH
>TRBV27
ASSGTGATNEKLF
>TRBV4-1
ASNKGVGVGYGYT
>TRBV29-1
SVDWGGNYGYT
>TRBV7-3
ASGSLSAYNEQF
>TRBV7-9
ASSLIDNEQF
>TRBV7-8
ASSRDVGTEAF
>TRBV4-1
ASSQGSSGSTYNEQF
>TRBV7-1
ASSPTLAPYNEQF
>TRBV2
ASSPRQGTYNSPLH
>TRBV11-3
ASSLSLLNTGELF
>TRBV12-3/TRBV12-4
ASSLAGWGSYNEQF
>TRBV18
ASSPPHQAQRNEQY
>TRBV24-1
ATSDPGAGNQPQH